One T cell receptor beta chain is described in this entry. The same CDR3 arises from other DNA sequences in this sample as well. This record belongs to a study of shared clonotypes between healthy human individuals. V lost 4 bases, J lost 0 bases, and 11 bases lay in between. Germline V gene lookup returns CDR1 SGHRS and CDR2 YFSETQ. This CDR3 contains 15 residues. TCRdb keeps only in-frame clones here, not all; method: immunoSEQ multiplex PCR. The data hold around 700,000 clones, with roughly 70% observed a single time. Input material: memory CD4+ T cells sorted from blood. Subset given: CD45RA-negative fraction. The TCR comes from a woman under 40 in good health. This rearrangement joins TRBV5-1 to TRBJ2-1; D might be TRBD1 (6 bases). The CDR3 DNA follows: TGCGCCAGCAGCCAGGACAGCAGCTCCTACAATGAGCAGTTCTTC. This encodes CASSQDSSSYNEQFF.